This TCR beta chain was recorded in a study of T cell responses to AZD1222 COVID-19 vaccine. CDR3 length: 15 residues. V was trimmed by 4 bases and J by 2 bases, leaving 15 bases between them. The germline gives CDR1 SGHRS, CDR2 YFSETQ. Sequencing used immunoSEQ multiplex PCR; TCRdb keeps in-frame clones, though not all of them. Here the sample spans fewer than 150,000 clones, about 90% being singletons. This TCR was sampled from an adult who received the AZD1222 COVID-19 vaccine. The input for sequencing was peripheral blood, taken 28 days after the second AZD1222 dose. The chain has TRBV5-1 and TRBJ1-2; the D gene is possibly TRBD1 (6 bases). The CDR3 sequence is CASSHTGGRNYGYTF. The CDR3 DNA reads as TGCGCCAGCAGCCATACGGGGGGCCGCAACTATGGCTACACCTTC.